Listed here are 8 T cell receptor beta chains from one sample, sequenced in a study of CD8+CD57+ T cells in acquired aplastic anemia. Researchers used genomic DNA as the template to profile TCR beta VDJ and CDR3. TCRdb passed the reads through MiXCR, listing each CDR3 protein once. The sample holds 60,000 or so distinct CDR3 sequences, about 50% seen once. Sequencing was carried out using sorted CD4+, CD8+, or CD8+CD57+ T cells (not recorded which) from PBMCs. These receptors came from a human donor in good health, serving as a control.

Ten or more counts support this clonotype. The chain uses TRBV14 and TRBJ2-5, with D perhaps TRBD1 or TRBD2 (5 bases each). The germline gives CDR1 SGHDN, CDR2 FVKESK. V lost 3 bases, J lost 4 bases, and 9 bases lay in between. CDR3 length: 13 amino acids. The CDR3 is CASSHGGIETQYF. The CDR3 DNA is TGTGCCAGCAGCCATGGGGGAATAGAGACCCAGTACTTC.

This chain uses TRBV2 with TRBJ1-5; 9 nucleotides match TRBD1. Losses at the gene ends were 6 bases for V and 6 bases for J; bases not matched to a gene: 9. CDR3 length: 15 amino acids. Germline V CDR1 and CDR2: SNHLY, FYNNEI. DNA for the CDR3: TGTGCCAGCAGCTCATTAAGGACAGGGGCTCAGCCCCAGCATTTT. Amino acid sequence: CASSSLRTGAQPQHF.

The V call is TRBV4-3, the J call TRBJ1-6; 7 bases are a match to TRBD1. The germline gives CDR1 LGHNA, CDR2 YSLEER. This CDR3 has 16 amino acids. With 4 bases clipped from V and 10 bases from J, the junction kept 13 bases outside the gene matches. CDR3 residues: CASSPKDRALYSPLHF. The CDR3 DNA reads TGCGCCAGCAGCCCGAAAGACAGGGCGTTATACTCACCCCTCCACTTT.

The chain combines TRBV2 with TRBJ1-2; 8 nucleotides align to TRBD1. The CDR3 has 15 residues. Losses at the gene ends were 3 bases for V and 7 bases for J; bases not matched to a gene: 10. Looked up from germline, CDR1 is SNHLY and CDR2 is FYNNEI. CDR3 sequence: CASSDPQGGQAGYTF. The CDR3 DNA reads as TGTGCCAGCAGTGACCCACAGGGGGGACAGGCTGGCTACACCTTC.

This clonotype was detected many times. The genes are TRBV3-1 and TRBJ2-2; D is ambiguous. Germline CDR1 reads LGHDT; CDR2 reads YNNKEL (reference sequence). The CDR3 spans 17 residues. Trimming left V 1 base short and J 0 bases short, with 12 bases between. In DNA form, the CDR3 reads TGTGCCAGCAGCCAAGTCGGCGGAACTACGAACACCGGGGAGCTGTTTTTT. This codes for CASSQVGGTTNTGELFF.

This chain links TRBV9 with TRBJ2-3; 11 bases map to TRBD2. The junction had 3 bases not matched to a gene; V was cut back by 4 bases and J by 2 bases. The V gene's germline CDR1 is SGDLS and CDR2 YYNGEE. The CDR3 extends over 15 amino acids. This chain's CDR3 is CASSTSGRNTDTQYF. DNA for the CDR3: TGTGCCAGCAGCACTAGCGGGAGAAACACAGATACGCAGTATTTT.

On this clonotype itself: The junction departs from the called germline gene at one end, perhaps through a read error. V usage is TRBV10-3 and J usage is TRBJ1-2, with D possibly being TRBD1 (5 bases). The CDR3 covers 13 residues. Germline lookup yields CDR1 ENHRY and CDR2 SYGVKD. The CDR3 reads CVISEAGIYGYTF. The CDR3 coding sequence is TGTGTCATCAGTGAGGCAGGGATCTATGGCTACACCTTC.

This chain uses TRBV25-1 with TRBJ2-2; TRBD2 matches at 14 bases. CDR3 length: 15 amino acids. The V and J ends lost 10 bases and 6 bases, in that order; junction bases with no gene match: 7. Germline loops: CDR1 MGHDK, CDR2 SYGVNS. The CDR3 here is CAIPGLAGGPGELFF. DNA for the CDR3: TGTGCCATCCCTGGACTAGCGGGAGGACCCGGGGAGCTGTTTTTT.